The 7 T cell receptor beta chains reported below all come from one sample, sequenced in a study of blood T cell repertoires in COVID-19. TCRdb's copy holds only in-frame clones and misses some; the assay was immunoSEQ multiplex PCR. The repertoire includes tens of thousands of clones, around 85% of them detected once, and around 11% sits in the top ten. The sample consisted of peripheral blood. These TCRs come from a human donor in a cohort sampled during active COVID-19.

The chain carries TRBV3-1 (or the pseudogene TRBV3-2) and TRBJ1-5; a possible D gene is TRBD1 (6 bases). The V gene's germline CDR1 is LGHDT and CDR2 YNNKEL (reference sequence). This CDR3 has 15 amino acids. Trimming cost V 0 bases and J 4 bases, with 10 bases left between them. Written as DNA, the CDR3 is TGTGCCAGCAGCCAAGACCAGGGGCGGAATCAGCCCCAGCATTTT. It yields the protein CASSQDQGRNQPQHF.

V usage is TRBV30 and J usage is TRBJ1-5; tentative D call: TRBD1 (6 bases). CDR1 GTSNPN and CDR2 SVGIG come from the germline V gene (reference sequence). This CDR3 spans 14 amino acids. Trimming took 0 bases from V and 6 from J, leaving 12 bases between them. The CDR3 spells CAWSVQGTSQPQHF. CDR3 sequence (DNA): TGTGCCTGGAGTGTACAGGGAACAAGTCAGCCCCAGCATTTT. Drawing the rest from reference TRBV30 and TRBJ1-5, the complete variable domain is SQTIHQWPATLVQPVGSPLSLECTVEGTSNPNLYWYRQAAGRGLQLLFYSVGIGQISSEVPQNLSASRPQDRQFILSSKKLLLSDSGFYLCAWSVQGTSQPQHFGDGTRLSIL.

The CDR3 here is CASHGAGLSGNTIYF. DNA for the CDR3: TGTGCCAGCCACGGAGCAGGGCTCTCTGGAAACACCATATATTTT. The chain combines TRBV19 with TRBJ1-3, with D tentatively TRBD1 (5 bases). Trimming removed 9 bases from V and 0 bases from J, with 15 bases in between. The CDR3 is 15 residues long. The germline CDR1 and CDR2 sequences are LNHDA and SQIVND (reference sequence). The full variable domain, completed using reference TRBV19 and TRBJ1-3, is DGGITQSPKYLFRKEGQNVTLSCEQNLNHDAMYWYRQDPGQGLRLIYYSQIVNDFQKGDIAEGYSVSREKKESFPLTVTSAQKNPTAFYLCASHGAGLSGNTIYFGEGSWLTVV.

This clone is a singleton in its sample. V gene TRBV28 combines with J gene TRBJ1-5; D uncertain. The CDR3 consists of 12 residues. Germline loops: CDR1 MDHEN, CDR2 SYDVKM. Trimming stripped 5 bases from V and 6 bases from J, with 8 bases between. In DNA form, the CDR3 reads TGTGCCAGCAGTCAACTCCGTCAGCCCCAGCATTTT. Its translation: CASSQLRQPQHF.

This clone has just a few counts. The chain uses TRBV4-2 and TRBJ2-1; 11 positions agree with TRBD2. CDR1 LGHNA and CDR2 YNFKEQ come from the germline V gene. This CDR3 region has 15 residues. V dropped 4 bases and J dropped 1; count of bases not matched to a gene: 0. The CDR3 DNA sequence: TGTGCCAGCAGCCCTAGCGGGGGGTCCTACAATGAGCAGTTCTTC. It codes for CASSPSGGSYNEQFF.

V and J are TRBV7-9 and TRBJ1-5; TRBD1 might be the D (6 bases). Trimming removed 5 bases from V and 0 bases from J, with 14 bases in between. Germline V gene data show CDR1 as SEHNR and CDR2 as FQNEAQ (reference sequence). The CDR3 consists of 16 residues. The CDR3 nucleotides are TGTGCCAGCAGCCCTGCGGACAGCTATAGCAATCAGCCCCAGCATTTT. Amino acids: CASSPADSYSNQPQHF.

The chain joins TRBV28 to TRBJ2-5; D might be TRBD1 (5 bases). CDR1 is MDHEN, CDR2 SYDVKM, per germline. The V gene lost 4 bases and the J gene lost 2 bases, with 8 bases spanning the gap. The CDR3 contains 13 residues. The CDR3: CASSSAGQETQYF. The CDR3 bases are TGTGCCAGCAGTTCAGCAGGGCAAGAGACCCAGTACTTC.